The 15 T cell receptor beta chains below were found in one sample sequenced in a study of neurological immune-mediated disorders. Time point noted: longitudinal time-point 1 (baseline). TCRdb used MiXCR to reprocess the 5' RACE reads, holding one entry per CDR3 protein. The sample has some 49,000 distinct CDR3 sequences; about a tenth are singletons. Sequencing input: PBMCs. The receptors were sampled from a woman in her thirties or forties in good health.

This clonotype was seen many times. This sequence joins TRBV7-2 and TRBJ1-2; D ambiguous. Trimming stripped 5 bases from V and 0 bases from J, with 10 bases between. Germline V gives CDR1 SGHTA, CDR2 FQGNSA. The CDR3 consists of 14 residues. CDR3: CASSRDGANYGYTF. CDR3 sequence (DNA): TGTGCCAGCAGCCGTGACGGAGCTAACTATGGCTACACCTTC.

This clonotype has ten or more counts. The rearrangement uses TRBV27 and TRBJ1-1; TRBD1 matches at 8 bases. The V segment lost 5 bases and the J segment 6 bases; nucleotides outside the gene matches: 8. The germline gives CDR1 MNHEY, CDR2 SMNVEV (reference sequence). This CDR3 has 14 residues. The CDR3 spells CASSLPHRGAEAFF. DNA for the CDR3: TGTGCCAGCAGTCTTCCCCACAGGGGGGCTGAAGCTTTCTTT.

V gene TRBV6-5 combines with J gene TRBJ2-1, with D perhaps matching TRBD1 or TRBD2 (5 bases each). This CDR3 has 14 amino acids. Germline V gene lookup returns CDR1 MNHEY and CDR2 SVGAGI. Trimming shortened V by 8 bases and J by 0 bases, and 11 bases separated the two germline ends. CDR3 bases: TGTGCCAGCCGCGAGAGGGGCTCCTACAATGAGCAGTTCTTC. Translation: CASRERGSYNEQFF.

Ten or more counts support this clonotype. This rearrangement joins TRBV10-1 to TRBJ2-7; D not certain. Trimming took off 2 bases at V and 2 bases at J, with 10 bases between the two ends. The CDR3 has 14 residues. Germline CDR1 WNHNN, CDR2 SYGVQD (reference sequence). The CDR3 sequence: CASSERGRPYEQYF. The CDR3 DNA sequence: TGCGCCAGCAGTGAGCGAGGAAGACCCTACGAGCAGTACTTC.

The rearrangement joins TRBV10-3 to TRBJ2-7, with TRBD1 matching over 7 bases. CDR1 is ENHRY, CDR2 SYGVKD, per germline. The CDR3 consists of 14 residues. The J segment lost 4 bases and the V segment lost 5 bases, leaving 8 bases of the junction unmatched. In DNA form, the CDR3 reads TGTGCCATCAGTCCCACCGGGACAGCTTACGAGCAGTACTTC. As protein: CAISPTGTAYEQYF.

This clonotype was observed many times. CDR3: CASSPFGSTDTQYF. CDR3 in DNA: TGTGCCAGCAGTCCCTTCGGGTCGACAGATACGCAGTATTTT. The chain links TRBV6-4 to TRBJ2-3; no firm D call. Germline loops: CDR1 MRHNA, CDR2 SNTAGT. The germline V and J ends were trimmed by 5 bases and 3 bases, with 12 bases remaining between them. This CDR3 comprises 14 residues.

This clonotype was counted ten times or more. V usage is TRBV20-1 and J usage is TRBJ2-3, with 9 bases that match TRBD2. J was trimmed by 3 bases and V by 5 bases; bases with no gene match: 12. Germline assignment: CDR1 DFQATT and CDR2 SNEGSKA (reference sequence). The CDR3 totals 16 residues. Written as DNA, the CDR3 is TGCAGTGCTTCGACTACTGGCGGGGGGGCAACAGATACGCAGTATTTT. Protein sequence: CSASTTGGGATDTQYF.

This clonotype has ten or more counts. The chain is built from TRBV29-1 and TRBJ2-1; 9 bases are shared with TRBD2. This CDR3 has 12 residues. Germline values: CDR1 SQVTM, CDR2 ANQGSEA. CDR3 sequence: CVVERGVNEQFF. CDR3 nucleotide sequence: TGCGTAGTGGAGCGGGGGGTAAATGAGCAGTTCTTC.

This clonotype occurred many times. The chain carries TRBV13 and TRBJ2-5; D might be TRBD1 (6 bases). V lost 0 bases to trimming and J lost 4 bases, with 12 bases between them. The CDR3 length is 15 residues. Germline loops: CDR1 PRHDT, CDR2 FYEKMQ (reference sequence). The CDR3 protein is CASSLGGTNGETQYF. The DNA of the CDR3 is TGTGCCAGCAGCTTAGGTGGGACAAATGGAGAGACCCAGTACTTC.

Ten or more counts support this clonotype. The genes are TRBV5-1 and TRBJ1-1; 10 bases line up with TRBD1. Germline loops: CDR1 SGHRS, CDR2 YFSETQ. The CDR3 is 14 amino acids. Trimming took 4 bases from V and 1 from J; bases not matched to a gene: 1. The CDR3 here is CASSGQGGNTEAFF. CDR3 sequence (DNA): TGCGCCAGCAGCGGACAGGGGGGGAACACTGAAGCTTTCTTT.

This clonotype was counted only a few times. The J gene is TRBJ1-5, the V gene TRBV10-3; 7 bases align to TRBD1. This CDR3 spans 14 amino acids. V lost 2 bases and J lost 8; bases outside the gene matches: 6. Per germline, CDR1 ENHRY and CDR2 SYGVKD. CDR3 coding DNA: TGTGCCATCAGTGAGAGAGGGGGCAGCGAGCCCCAGCATTTT. Translated: CAISERGGSEPQHF.

This clonotype was seen ten or more times. The J gene is TRBJ1-3, the V gene TRBV3-1, with D unresolved. This CDR3 has 12 amino acids. V lost 5 bases to trimming and J lost 2 bases, with 4 bases between them. The germline V gene has CDR1 LGHDT and CDR2 YNNKEL (reference sequence). The CDR3 sequence is CASSSAGNTIYF. CDR3 coding DNA: TGTGCCAGCAGCTCGGCTGGAAACACCATATATTTT. The full variable domain, rest sourced from reference TRBV3-1 and TRBJ1-3, is DTAVSQTPKYLVTQMGNDKSIKCEQNLGHDTMYWYKQDSKKFLKIMFSYNNKELIINETVPNRFSPKSPDKAHLNLHINSLELGDSAVYFCASSSAGNTIYFGEGSWLTVV.

This clonotype has ten or more counts. V usage is TRBV20-1 and J usage is TRBJ2-1; D gene unclear. Between the trimmed V and J ends, which lost 6 bases and 9 bases, there was a span of 18 bases. There are 13 residues in the CDR3. Germline V gene data show CDR1 as DFQATT and CDR2 as SNEGSKA (reference sequence). Here the CDR3 reads CSAPRGGASEQFF. The CDR3 region has the DNA TGCAGTGCCCCCAGAGGTGGTGCTTCTGAGCAGTTCTTC.

This clonotype was recorded many times. V gene TRBV3-1 combines with J gene TRBJ2-6, with D hard to call. Trimming shortened V by 1 base and J by 4 bases, and 5 bases separated the two germline ends. The CDR3 covers 14 residues. CDR1 and CDR2 (germline): LGHDT, YNNKEL (reference sequence). This CDR3 is CASSQGSGANVLTF. CDR3 nucleotide sequence: TGTGCCAGCAGCCAAGGGTCCGGGGCCAACGTCCTGACTTTC. The complete variable domain, with remaining parts taken from reference TRBV3-1 and TRBJ2-6, reads DTAVSQTPKYLVTQMGNDKSIKCEQNLGHDTMYWYKQDSKKFLKIMFSYNNKELIINETVPNRFSPKSPDKAHLNLHINSLELGDSAVYFCASSQGSGANVLTFGAGSRLTVL.

The genes are TRBV7-2 and TRBJ2-5, with 13 bases fitting TRBD2. CDR1 SGHTA and CDR2 FQGNSA come from the germline V gene. V was pared by 4 bases and J by 14 bases, with 13 bases of the junction left unmatched. This CDR3 comprises 15 residues. CDR3 nucleotides: TGTGCCAGCAGCTCCGGACTAGCGGGAGAAGAGACCTATTACTTC. This encodes CASSSGLAGEETYYF.